The text below deals with one TCR beta chain. The sample belongs to a study of T cell changes during pregnancy in multiple sclerosis. The table came from immunoSEQ multiplex PCR; TCRdb's copy has only in-frame clones and leaves some out. This table holds 50,000 to 65,000 clones, roughly 90% found once. CDR1 and CDR2 from the germline V gene are SEHNR and FQNEAQ (reference sequence). The CDR3 extends over 14 amino acids. After removal of 6 bases from V and 2 bases from J, the junction contained 1 base not matched to a gene. Sequenced here: peripheral blood, sampled in the first trimester of pregnancy. The chain uses TRBV7-9 and TRBJ2-5; 12 positions match TRBD2. The TCR originated in a female donor with multiple sclerosis, enrolled in a pregnancy study. DNA of the CDR3: TGTGCCAGCAGGACTAGCGGGAGTCAAGAGACCCAGTACTTC. The encoded protein is CASRTSGSQETQYF.